Listed below are T cell receptor beta chains from one sample, sequenced in a study of blood T cells in healthy people across ages. Each CDR3 protein is one row after TCRdb ran MiXCR on the 5' RACE reads. The data contain about 1.8 million distinct CDR3 sequences, about 50% of them singletons. Sequenced input: blood. The receptor source for this set is a woman aged 35 to 49 in good health. Both conserved end residues are part of each CDR3. A D gene is named only where the DNA matches it firmly. The size field is filled for only some rows; it gives once, few, many or a size class.

d_call	v_call	clone_size	j_call	cdr3_nt	cdr3_aa
NA	TRBV12-3/TRBV12-4	NA	TRBJ2-1	TGTGCCAGCAGTTTAAATTTATTGGGTGAGCAGTTCTTC	CASSLNLLGEQFF
NA	TRBV6-5	NA	TRBJ2-7	TGTGCCAGCAGGGAAGCGATTACCTCCTACGAGCAGTACTTC	CASREAITSYEQYF
NA	TRBV6-5	few	TRBJ2-1	TGTGCCAGCAGTTACTCCGGTCAGCCCGCTACACATGAGCAGTTCTTC	CASSYSGQPATHEQFF
TRBD2	TRBV6-2/TRBV6-3	once	TRBJ2-1	TGTGCCAGCAGTGCTACTAGCGGGGGCGGGCAGTTCTTC	CASSATSGGGQFF
TRBD2	TRBV7-2	few	TRBJ2-7	TGTGCCAGCAGCCCTTTCGGCGGGGGATCCTACGAGCAGTACTTC	CASSPFGGGSYEQYF
NA	TRBV18	NA	TRBJ2-3	TGTGCCAGCTCACCACCCCAGGGGACGCCAGACACAGATACGCAGTATTTT	CASSPPQGTPDTDTQYF
NA	TRBV28	NA	TRBJ1-2	TGTGCCAGCAGCTTCTCCCGAGCAGGGTTGAGCGGCTACACCTTC	CASSFSRAGLSGYTF
NA	TRBV11-2	NA	TRBJ2-5	TGTGCCAACAGCTTATATATAGCGTGGCAGTACTTC	CANSLYIAWQYF
NA	TRBV4-1	NA	TRBJ1-4	TGCGCCAGCAGCCAAGTGGGAGGGCACGAAAAACTGTTTTTT	CASSQVGGHEKLFF
TRBD2	TRBV14	NA	TRBJ2-1	TGTGCCAGCAGCCCATTCGGGGGGACGGTCACCGGGGAGCAGTTCTTC	CASSPFGGTVTGEQFF
NA	TRBV6-2/TRBV6-3	once	TRBJ2-3	TGTGCCAGCAGTTACGTCGGAGCTTACACAGATACGCAGTATTTT	CASSYVGAYTDTQYF
NA	TRBV28	NA	TRBJ2-7	TGTGCCAGCAGCCCTCACATTTCCCCCTACGAGCAGTACTTC	CASSPHISPYEQYF
TRBD2	TRBV11-2	few	TRBJ2-2	TGTGCCAGCAGCTTAGCACTAGCGGGCGGCGGGGAGCTGTTTTTT	CASSLALAGGGELFF
TRBD2	TRBV20-1	NA	TRBJ2-5	TGCAGTTCCATACTAGCGGTAGAGACCCAGTACTTC	CSSILAVETQYF
NA	TRBV5-1	NA	TRBJ2-7	TGCGCCAGCAGCCCTCTAGCAGGGCCCTCCTACGAGCAGTACTTC	CASSPLAGPSYEQYF
NA	TRBV6-5	NA	TRBJ1-2	TGTGCCAGCAGTTACACCCTGGGGCAGGGTCAGAGCTATGGCTACACCTTC	CASSYTLGQGQSYGYTF
NA	TRBV9	NA	TRBJ2-1	TGTGCCAGCAGCCTACACTCAACCGGGACCAAGGAGTTCTTC	CASSLHSTGTKEFF
TRBD2	TRBV20-1	NA	TRBJ2-5	TGCAGTGCCACCGGTTTTGGGCGGGGGACCCAAGAGACCCAGTACTTC	CSATGFGRGTQETQYF
TRBD1	TRBV6-1	NA	TRBJ2-7	TGTGCCAGCAGAGACAGGGTATGGGACGAGCAGTACTTC	CASRDRVWDEQYF
NA	TRBV6-6	NA	TRBJ2-7	TGTGCCAGCAGTTACAAGGTTGAGGGGGTCGAGCAGTACTTC	CASSYKVEGVEQYF
NA	TRBV20-1	many	TRBJ1-5	TGCAGTGCTTCAAGGAGCAATCAGCCCCAGCATTTT	CSASRSNQPQHF
TRBD1	TRBV7-3	NA	TRBJ2-7	TGTGCCAGCATCCTCCATTCGACAGGGGGCTACGAGCAGTACTTC	CASILHSTGGYEQYF
TRBD1	TRBV27	NA	TRBJ1-2	TGTGCCAGCAGTTTATCAAGGGGCGAGGGGGCAGGTGGCTACACCTTC	CASSLSRGEGAGGYTF
TRBD2	TRBV20-1	NA	TRBJ2-1	TGCAGTGCTAGCGGGCAAGGACTAGCGGGGGGAAATGAGCAGTTCTTC	CSASGQGLAGGNEQFF
NA	TRBV6-1	NA	TRBJ1-2	TGTGCCAGCAGTCCTATGGACGTTAGCACCTTC	CASSPMDVSTF
NA	TRBV7-2	NA	TRBJ1-5	TGTGCCAGCAGCTTAGCCTCGCCAGACCTTAATCAGCCCCAGCATTTT	CASSLASPDLNQPQHF
NA	TRBV7-2	few	TRBJ1-6	TGTGCCAGCAGCTTAGAGTCCAGGGCGTTGGGCTCACCCCTCCACTTT	CASSLESRALGSPLHF